This T cell receptor beta chain was recorded in a study of shared clonotypes between healthy human individuals. This table comes from immunoSEQ multiplex PCR, and its TCRdb copy is limited to in-frame clones, with some not included. The sample has 2 million to 2.5 million clones, 85% to 95% seen once; the top ten hold roughly 1%. Note on this clone: At the DNA level, this CDR3 is encoded by other sequences in the same sample as well.

Germline loops: CDR1 SGDLS, CDR2 YYNGEE. Trimming pared 0 bases from V and 3 bases from J, leaving 9 bases between. The CDR3 spans 14 residues. Terminally differentiated effector memory CD45RA+ cells were excluded from the naive CD8 cells, which were CD45RO-negative and positively selected for CCR7. Recent vaccinations or acute infections were absent in the healthy HIV-negative adult donors. Material: naive CD8+ T cells sorted from blood. This chain joins TRBV9 and TRBJ1-1; D gene unclear. The clonotype comes from a young man in good health. The CDR3 bases are TGTGCCAGCAGCGTAGATGGTGGAGACACTGAAGCTTTCTTT. Translated, it gives CASSVDGGDTEAFF.